This TCR beta chain was captured in a study of blood T cell repertoires in COVID-19. Background on the study: The samples span acute and convalescent COVID-19 from the United States, Italy and Spain.

The CDR3 consists of 13 residues. Germline CDR1 reads KGHSH; CDR2 reads LQKENI. V lost 5 bases to trimming and J lost 7 bases; unmatched junction nucleotides: 7. Participants, about 18 to 90 years old, spanned around 25 US areas. Participants' reported clinical history set cohort assignment. Recovered status applied to Cohort 3 donors who had two consecutive negative PCRs. It also applied to those with clearance or with symptom resolution. The data were produced by immunoSEQ multiplex PCR, yet TCRdb's version contains in-frame clones alone and is incomplete. The sample contains under 500,000 clones, 85% to 90% of which appear only once.

The sample was PBMCs or T cells enriched from blood (not recorded which). This rearrangement joins TRBV18 to TRBJ1-1; the match to TRBD1 covers 7 bases. This TCR was sampled from a man aged 30 to 45 who had recovered from COVID-19. The CDR3 loop is CASSDREEGEAFF. As DNA, the CDR3 is TGTGCCAGCTCAGACAGGGAGGAGGGTGAAGCTTTCTTT. The full variable domain, completed using reference TRBV18 and TRBJ1-1, is NAGVMQNPRHLVRRRGQEARLRCSPMKGHSHVYWYRQLPEEGLKFMVYLQKENIIDESGMPKERFSAEFPKEGPSILRIQQVVRGDSAAYFCASSDREEGEAFFGQGTRLTVV.